This entry lists 13 T cell receptor beta chains sequenced from one sample in a study of post-analysis software for immune sequencing data. Overall study findings and caveats: Elevated frequency relative to controls characterized four or five TRBV segments in patients, TRBV5-6, TRBV5-1 and TRBV20-1 among them.

Built from TCR beta cDNA, the libraries had unique molecular identifiers in them. From the PCR reads, TCRdb called clonotypes with MiXCR, one entry per CDR3 protein. The repertoire has 650,000 to 850,000 distinct CDR3 sequences, approximately 50% of them found once; the top ten carry 4% to 5.5%. For these TCRs, the target antigens are not known. Sequencing used blood. The origin of the receptors is a girl aged 10 to 17 with multiple sclerosis.

V is TRBV4-1 and J is TRBJ2-5; D unclear. Germline values: CDR1 MGHRA, CDR2 YSYEKL. This CDR3 comprises 13 residues. Trimming removed 7 bases at V and 5 bases at J, with 14 bases between. The CDR3 spells CASTHQTGETQYF. Written as DNA, the CDR3 is TGCGCCAGCACCCATCAGACGGGCGAGACCCAGTACTTC.

With respect to this clonotype: A much larger clone lies a single base off, so this may be a read error. The CDR3 DNA reads TGCAGTGCTAGAGGGCTAGCGGGCTACAGTGAGCAGTTCTTC. Protein sequence: CSARGLAGYSEQFF. The chain links TRBV20-1 to TRBJ2-1; 8 positions agree with TRBD2. The CDR3 has 14 amino acids. Germline values: CDR1 DFQATT, CDR2 SNEGSKA (reference sequence).

The gene calls are TRBV15 and TRBJ2-1; tentatively, D is TRBD2 (7 bases). Looked up from germline, CDR1 is LNHNV and CDR2 is YYDKDF (reference sequence). Trimming stripped 2 bases from V and 2 bases from J, with 16 bases between. This CDR3 has 17 amino acids. CDR3 region: CATSRLDGGPTYNEQFF. The CDR3 nucleotides are TGTGCCACCAGCAGACTAGACGGGGGGCCGACCTACAATGAGCAGTTCTTC. Filled out from reference TRBV15 and TRBJ2-1, the complete variable domain reads DAMVIQNPRYQVTQFGKPVTLSCSQTLNHNVMYWYQQKSSQAPKLLFHYYDKDFNNEADTPDNFQSRRPNTSFCFLDIRSPGLGDTAMYLCATSRLDGGPTYNEQFFGPGTRLTVL.

The chain is built from TRBV6-2 or TRBV6-3 and TRBJ1-5; perhaps TRBD1 as D (5 bases). Trimming removed 0 bases from V and 5 bases from J, with 11 bases in between. CDR3 length: 15 residues. CDR1 and CDR2 from the germline V gene are MNHEY and SVGEGT. CDR3 coding DNA: TGTGCCAGCAGTTACTCCGGAGGGGTTTATCAGCCCCAGCATTTT. This encodes CASSYSGGVYQPQHF.

As concerns this clonotype: A junction boundary mismatches the germline segment, possibly from a read error. This chain uses TRBV14 with TRBJ2-1; D is ambiguous. The CDR3 is made up of 16 amino acids. Germline-derived CDR1 and CDR2 are SGHDN and FVKESK. The chain's CDR3 is CASNQVKWQDYNEQFF. The DNA for the CDR3 is TGTGCCAGCAACCAAGTAAAATGGCAGGACTACAATGAGCAGTTCTTC.

This clonotype was found once. The V call is TRBV6-2 or TRBV6-3, the J call TRBJ2-7; 8 nucleotides match TRBD2. V shed 2 bases and J 6 bases; nucleotides not matched to a gene: 15. This CDR3 contains 17 residues. In germline, CDR1 is MNHEY, CDR2 SVGEGT. CDR3 DNA sequence: TGTGCCAGCAGTTACGGGTCGGGAGGGCCTTCGGTCCGCGAGCAGTACTTC. Its protein is CASSYGSGGPSVREQYF.

The J gene is TRBJ2-1, the V gene TRBV3-1; 11 positions agree with TRBD2. The CDR3 has 16 amino acids. The V and J ends lost 5 bases and 4 bases, in that order; junction bases with no gene match: 7. The V gene's germline CDR1 is LGHDT and CDR2 YNNKEL (reference sequence). DNA of the CDR3: TGTGCCAGCAGCTACGGGACTAGCGGAGGTTACAATGAGCAGTTCTTC. It codes for CASSYGTSGGYNEQFF.

V usage is TRBV6-1 and J usage is TRBJ2-7; 8 bases match TRBD2. Germline V gives CDR1 MNHNS, CDR2 SASEGT. The CDR3 has 16 residues. J was trimmed by 6 bases and V by 8 bases; bases with no gene match: 18. This chain's CDR3 is CASRSAAGSGSGEQYF. As DNA, the CDR3 is TGTGCCAGCCGATCCGCTGCAGGAAGCGGGAGTGGCGAGCAGTACTTC.

This chain links TRBV6-1 with TRBJ2-1, with D possibly TRBD2 on 5 matching bases. Germline V gives CDR1 MNHNS, CDR2 SASEGT. This CDR3 is built from 18 residues. Trimming left V 4 bases short and J 0 bases short, with 19 bases between. CDR3 nucleotide sequence: TGTGCCAGCAGTGGGTTCTTTGGTAGCGAAAGCTCCTACAATGAGCAGTTCTTC. Translated, it gives CASSGFFGSESSYNEQFF.

The chain carries TRBV10-3 and TRBJ1-5, with TRBD1 identical over 9 bases. The germline CDR1 and CDR2 sequences are ENHRY and SYGVKD. The V segment lost 1 base and the J segment 1 base; nucleotides outside the gene matches: 8. The CDR3 consists of 18 residues. The CDR3: CAISEFGTGRGSNQPQHF. CDR3 nucleotides: TGTGCCATCAGTGAGTTTGGGACAGGGAGAGGGAGCAATCAGCCCCAGCATTTT.

This chain joins TRBV7-6 and TRBJ2-1, with TRBD2 matching 10 bases. Germline V gene sequence: CDR1 SGHVS, CDR2 FNYEAQ. This CDR3 contains 15 residues. V gave up 5 bases and J gave up 2 bases; unmatched junction bases: 3. The CDR3 sequence: CASSQSGRAYNEQFF. The CDR3 DNA sequence: TGTGCCAGCAGCCAAAGCGGGAGGGCCTACAATGAGCAGTTCTTC.

The chain has TRBV7-9 and TRBJ2-7; maybe TRBD1 (6 bases). CDR1 and CDR2 (germline): SEHNR, FQNEAQ (reference sequence). The V end lost 3 bases, the J end lost 0 bases, and 9 bases lay between the germline ends. This CDR3 contains 14 residues. The CDR3 protein is CASSFPGHSYEQYF. In DNA form, the CDR3 reads TGTGCCAGCAGCTTTCCGGGACACTCCTACGAGCAGTACTTC.

V is TRBV2 and J is TRBJ2-5; 7 bases are a match to TRBD2. This CDR3 contains 14 residues. Germline values: CDR1 SNHLY, CDR2 FYNNEI. The V and J ends lost 8 bases and 0 bases, in that order; junction bases with no gene match: 6. The CDR3 reads CASHGGTYQETQYF. CDR3 coding DNA: TGTGCCAGCCACGGGGGGACCTACCAAGAGACCCAGTACTTC.